Below are 17 T cell receptor beta chains sequenced from a single sample in a study of blood T cell repertoires in COVID-19. The data were produced by immunoSEQ multiplex PCR, yet TCRdb's version contains in-frame clones alone and is incomplete. The data hold about 150,000 clones, with around four fifths observed a single time. Sequenced input: peripheral blood. The source of these receptors is a woman older than 75 with COVID-19, enrolled during active disease.

This clone was detected only a few times. V usage is TRBV18 and J usage is TRBJ1-6; D gene ambiguous. The CDR3 contains 16 residues. Germline lookup yields CDR1 KGHSH and CDR2 LQKENI. V lost 4 bases and J 6 bases, leaving 16 bases between the germline ends. The CDR3 sequence: CASSRLGDYLNSPLHF. The CDR3 nucleotides read TGTGCCAGCTCACGGTTAGGCGACTATCTTAATTCACCCCTCCACTTT.

CDR3: CATSTRNPARPTTYEQYF. The CDR3 coding sequence is TGTGCCACCAGCACCCGAAACCCAGCTAGACCAACCACCTACGAGCAGTACTTC. This chain connects TRBV15 to TRBJ2-7; D is unclear. The V end was cut by 4 bases, the J end by 2 bases, with 24 bases between. The CDR3 spans 18 residues. Germline V gene lookup returns CDR1 LNHNV and CDR2 YYDKDF (reference sequence).

The CDR3 region is CASSLTADSYNEQFF. In nucleotides, the CDR3 is TGTGCCAGCAGCTTAACAGCGGACTCCTACAATGAGCAGTTCTTC. The V gene is TRBV7-8, the J gene TRBJ2-1; a possible D gene is TRBD2 (5 bases). V lost 2 bases and J lost 0, with 8 bases in between. The CDR3 runs 15 residues. Germline assignment: CDR1 SGHVS and CDR2 FQNEAQ.

This chain connects TRBV27 to TRBJ1-6, with D unresolved. The CDR3 sequence is 15 residues long. Trimming removed 2 bases at V and 0 bases at J, with 5 bases between. Germline lookup yields CDR1 MNHEY and CDR2 SMNVEV (reference sequence). The DNA of the CDR3 is TGTGCCAGCAGTTTAAAGAGCTCCTATAATTCACCCCTCCACTTT. Its translation is CASSLKSSYNSPLHF.

The chain carries TRBV6-1 and TRBJ1-2; weak D call: TRBD1 (5 bases). CDR1 and CDR2 from the germline V gene are MNHNS and SASEGT. This CDR3 contains 15 residues. Trimming cost V 2 bases and J 3 bases, with 13 bases left between them. The CDR3 loop reads CASSESYAQDYGYTF. DNA for the CDR3: TGTGCCAGCAGTGAATCCTACGCACAGGACTATGGCTACACCTTC.

The chain has TRBV6-5 and TRBJ2-3; TRBD2 matches at 9 bases. Trimming at V came to 3 bases and at J to 3 bases, leaving 4 bases not matched to a gene. Germline CDR1 is MNHEY and CDR2 is SVGAGI. The CDR3 totals 15 residues. CDR3 nucleotide sequence: TGTGCCAGCAGTTATGAGAGCGGGAGGACAGATACGCAGTATTTT. Translating it yields CASSYESGRTDTQYF.

This clone turned up a few times. The CDR3 coding sequence is TGTGCCAGCAGCTCGGACAGGACCCCCTACGAGCAGTACTTC. This codes for CASSSDRTPYEQYF. The chain uses TRBV9 and TRBJ2-7, with TRBD1 identical over 7 bases. The CDR3 has 14 residues. The trim removed 4 bases at V and 2 bases at J, leaving 6 bases unmatched. The germline gives CDR1 SGDLS, CDR2 YYNGEE.

V usage is TRBV11-3 and J usage is TRBJ2-1; TRBD2 matches 9 bases. CDR1 SGHNT and CDR2 YENEEA come from the germline V gene. V gave up 4 bases and J gave up 2 bases; unmatched junction bases: 9. The CDR3 has 17 amino acids. CDR3 DNA sequence: TGTGCCAGCAGCTATACCACTAGCGGGCAGCCCTACAATGAGCAGTTCTTC. Translated: CASSYTTSGQPYNEQFF.

The gene calls are TRBV28 and TRBJ1-1; D not certain. Trimming left V 1 base short and J 5 bases short, with 11 bases between. The CDR3 extends over 14 amino acids. The V gene's germline CDR1 is MDHEN and CDR2 SYDVKM. The CDR3 region has the DNA TGTGCCAGCAGTTTATTAATGGGGAGGACTGAAGCTTTCTTT. Protein product: CASSLLMGRTEAFF.

The CDR3: CASSDGRGKGNTIYF. The CDR3 DNA sequence: TGCGCCAGCAGTGACGGCAGGGGGAAAGGAAACACCATATATTTT. The V call is TRBV10-1, the J call TRBJ1-3; TRBD1 matches at 7 bases. Looked up from germline, CDR1 is WNHNN and CDR2 is SYGVQD (reference sequence). The CDR3 extends over 15 amino acids. After removal of 3 bases from V and 4 bases from J, the junction contained 6 bases not matched to a gene.

The chain carries TRBV29-1 and TRBJ1-2, with TRBD1 identical over 7 bases. The J segment lost 5 bases and the V segment lost 0 bases, leaving 3 bases of the junction unmatched. The CDR3 consists of 13 residues. CDR1 is SQVTM, CDR2 ANQGSEA, per germline. As DNA, the CDR3 is TGCAGCGTTGAAGAGGGGACAGTATATGGCTACACCTTC. Encoded protein: CSVEEGTVYGYTF.

The chain's CDR3 is CAISGAGGGEQYF. For the CDR3, the DNA is TGTGCCATCAGTGGGGCGGGAGGAGGGGAGCAGTACTTC. J is TRBJ2-7 and V is TRBV10-3, with 8 bases fitting TRBD2. Per germline, CDR1 ENHRY and CDR2 SYGVKD. This CDR3 is 13 amino acids long. J gave up 7 bases and V 4 bases, and 6 bases lay outside the gene matches.

J is TRBJ2-3 and V is TRBV12-5, with a tentative D call TRBD1 (7 bases). There are 15 residues in the CDR3. Trimming stripped 1 base from V and 3 bases from J, with 11 bases between. Germline-derived CDR1 and CDR2 are LGHNT and FRNRAP. The CDR3 spells CASGLAAGGTDTQYF. The CDR3 bases are TGTGCTAGTGGTTTGGCGGCAGGGGGGACAGATACGCAGTATTTT.

V and J are TRBV3-1 (or the pseudogene TRBV3-2) and TRBJ2-1; 12 positions agree with TRBD2. The CDR3 has 17 residues. Germline CDR1 and CDR2: LGHDT and YNNKEL (reference sequence). With 2 bases clipped from V and 5 bases from J, the junction kept 7 bases outside the gene matches. As DNA, the CDR3 is TGTGCCAGCAGCCAACCTCAAGGACTAGCGGGGCACAATGAGCAGTTCTTC. This codes for CASSQPQGLAGHNEQFF.

J is TRBJ2-7 and V is TRBV11-1; tentatively, D is TRBD2 (6 bases). This CDR3 spans 15 amino acids. The V gene's germline CDR1 is SGHAT and CDR2 FQDESV (reference sequence). Trimming took off 2 bases at V and 6 bases at J, with 17 bases between the two ends. This CDR3 reads CASSLRGPGTAEQYF. CDR3 sequence (DNA): TGTGCCAGCAGCTTACGCGGTCCGGGGACTGCCGAGCAGTACTTC.

This chain connects TRBV19 to TRBJ2-3; 9 bases match TRBD2. Germline CDR1 reads LNHDA; CDR2 reads SQIVND (reference sequence). The J segment lost 5 bases and the V segment lost 3 bases, leaving 3 bases of the junction unmatched. This CDR3 has 14 amino acids. This CDR3 reads CASSIGGGGDTQYF. The CDR3, as DNA: TGTGCCAGTAGTATCGGCGGGGGGGGAGATACGCAGTATTTT.

The chain recombines TRBV7-2 with TRBJ1-1; no clear D gene. Between the trimmed V and J ends, which lost 6 bases and 1 base, there was a span of 6 bases. The CDR3 contains 12 residues. Germline V gene lookup returns CDR1 SGHTA and CDR2 FQGNSA. The CDR3 DNA reads TGTGCCAGCAGTCCCCAGAACACTGAAGCTTTCTTT. This translates into CASSPQNTEAFF.